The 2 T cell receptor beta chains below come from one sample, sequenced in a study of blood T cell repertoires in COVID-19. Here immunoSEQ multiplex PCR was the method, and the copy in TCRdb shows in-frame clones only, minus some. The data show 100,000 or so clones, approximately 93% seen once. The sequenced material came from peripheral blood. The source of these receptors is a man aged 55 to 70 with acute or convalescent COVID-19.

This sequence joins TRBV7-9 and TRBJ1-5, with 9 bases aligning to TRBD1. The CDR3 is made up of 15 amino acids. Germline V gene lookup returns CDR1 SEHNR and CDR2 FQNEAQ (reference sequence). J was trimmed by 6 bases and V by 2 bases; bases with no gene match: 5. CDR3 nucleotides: TGTGCCAGCAGCTTAACGGGACAGGGCGGTCAGCCCCAGCATTTT. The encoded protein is CASSLTGQGGQPQHF.

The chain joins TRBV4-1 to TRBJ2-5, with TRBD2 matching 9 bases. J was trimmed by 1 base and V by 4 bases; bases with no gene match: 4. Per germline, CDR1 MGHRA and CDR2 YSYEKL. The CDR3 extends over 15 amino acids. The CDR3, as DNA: TGCGCCAGCAGCCGGACTAGCGCCCCCCAAGAGACCCAGTACTTC. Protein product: CASSRTSAPQETQYF.